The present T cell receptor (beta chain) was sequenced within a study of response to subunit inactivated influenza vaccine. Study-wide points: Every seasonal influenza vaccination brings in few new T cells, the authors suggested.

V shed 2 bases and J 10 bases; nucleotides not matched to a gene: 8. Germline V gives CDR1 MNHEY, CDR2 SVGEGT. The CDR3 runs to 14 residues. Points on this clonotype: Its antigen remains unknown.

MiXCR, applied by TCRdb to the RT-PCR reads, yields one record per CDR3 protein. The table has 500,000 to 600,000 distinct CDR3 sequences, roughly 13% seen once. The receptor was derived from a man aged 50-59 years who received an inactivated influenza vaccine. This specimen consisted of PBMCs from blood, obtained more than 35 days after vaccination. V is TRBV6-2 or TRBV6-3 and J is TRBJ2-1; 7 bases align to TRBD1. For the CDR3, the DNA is TGTGCCAGCAGTTACCCTGACAGGGTCGGAGAGCAGTTCTTC. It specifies CASSYPDRVGEQFF.